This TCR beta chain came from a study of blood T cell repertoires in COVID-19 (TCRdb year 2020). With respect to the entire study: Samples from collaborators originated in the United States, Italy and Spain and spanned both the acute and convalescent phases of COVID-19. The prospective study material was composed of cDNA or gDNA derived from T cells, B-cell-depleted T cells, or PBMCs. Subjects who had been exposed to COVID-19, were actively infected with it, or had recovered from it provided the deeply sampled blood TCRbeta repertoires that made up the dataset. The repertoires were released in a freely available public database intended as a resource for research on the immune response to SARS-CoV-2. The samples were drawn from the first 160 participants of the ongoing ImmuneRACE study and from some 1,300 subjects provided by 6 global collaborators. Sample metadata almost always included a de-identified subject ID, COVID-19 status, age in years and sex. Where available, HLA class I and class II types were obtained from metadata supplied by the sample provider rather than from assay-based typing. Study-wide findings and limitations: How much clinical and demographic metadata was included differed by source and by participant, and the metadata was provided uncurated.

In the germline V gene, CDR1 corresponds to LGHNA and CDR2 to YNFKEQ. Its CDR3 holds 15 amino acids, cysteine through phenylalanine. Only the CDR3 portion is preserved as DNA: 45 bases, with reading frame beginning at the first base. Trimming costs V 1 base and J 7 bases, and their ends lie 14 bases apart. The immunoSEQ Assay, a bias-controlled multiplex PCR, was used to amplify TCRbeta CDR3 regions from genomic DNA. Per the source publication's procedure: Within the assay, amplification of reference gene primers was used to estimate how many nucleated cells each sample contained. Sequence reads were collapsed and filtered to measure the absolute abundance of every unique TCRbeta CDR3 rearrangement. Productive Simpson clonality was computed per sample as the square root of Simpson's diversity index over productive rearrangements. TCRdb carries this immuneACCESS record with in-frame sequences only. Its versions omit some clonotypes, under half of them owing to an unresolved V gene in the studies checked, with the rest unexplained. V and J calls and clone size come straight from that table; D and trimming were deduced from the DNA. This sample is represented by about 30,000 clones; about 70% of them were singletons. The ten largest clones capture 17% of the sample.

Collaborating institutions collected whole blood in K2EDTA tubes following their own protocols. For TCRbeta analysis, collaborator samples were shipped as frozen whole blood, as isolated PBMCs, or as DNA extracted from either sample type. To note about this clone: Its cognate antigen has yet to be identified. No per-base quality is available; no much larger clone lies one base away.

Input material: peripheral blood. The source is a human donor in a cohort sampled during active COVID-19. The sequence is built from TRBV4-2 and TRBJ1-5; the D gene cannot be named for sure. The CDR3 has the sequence CASSQGAMSKQPQHF. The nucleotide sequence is TGTGCCAGCAGCCAAGGGGCCATGTCCAAACAGCCCCAGCATTTT.